This T cell receptor beta chain was sequenced for a study of beta chain features in type 1 diabetes. General study results and limits: Among all four CD4+ subsets, Type 1 diabetes patients had TCRB CDR3s that were moderately but significantly shorter.

cDNA synthesis used the whole RNA isolate, giving expressed TCRB sequences. Clones were sequenced by immunoSEQ multiplex PCR, and TCRdb holds only the in-frame ones, with some missing. The sample gives more than 300,000 clones, roughly a tenth of which show up once; 0.95% to 1.1% is in the top ten. CDR1 is ENHRY and CDR2 is SYGVKD in the germline V gene. The CDR3 has 14 residues. Trimming took 0 bases from V and 4 from J, leaving 8 bases between them. CD4+ cells of the naive, central memory, regulatory and stem cell-like memory types were sorted via CD45RO/CCR7/CD25/CD127/CD95/CD27. In this sample, this clone turned up a few times. Its antigen is undetermined.

The sample consisted of central memory CD4+ T cells from blood. This TCR derives from a man aged 25-45 years with type 1 diabetes. V is TRBV10-3 and J is TRBJ2-3; D ambiguous. The CDR3 is CAISESEVSDTQYF. In DNA form, the CDR3 reads TGTGCCATCAGTGAGTCGGAAGTGTCAGATACGCAGTATTTT.